This record looks at one TCR beta chain sequence and its context. Its antigen target is currently unknown. Base qualities are missing; no much larger clone stands one base away. Another Seattle source contributed samples from volunteer blood donors who had recovered from COVID-19. The collaborating institutions used their own protocols to collect whole blood in K2EDTA tubes. Collaborator samples were shipped for TCRbeta analysis as frozen whole blood, isolated PBMCs, or DNA extracted from either sample type. TCRbeta CDR3 regions were amplified from genomic DNA using the immunoSEQ Assay, a bias-controlled multiplex PCR. Regarding the original processing steps: The number of nucleated cells in each sample was estimated from the amplification of reference gene primers within the assay. To quantify the absolute abundance of each unique TCRbeta CDR3 rearrangement, sequence reads were collapsed and filtered. Productive Simpson clonality was computed per sample as the square root of Simpson's diversity index over productive rearrangements. In its TCRdb copy, this immuneACCESS table keeps in-frame sequences only and misses some clones. Where compared with another copy, unresolved V genes explain less than half of these, and the others have no known cause. V and J calls and clone size are those listed in that table; D and trimming were worked out from the DNA. The sample table lists 100,000 to 150,000 clones, almost 85% of them with a count of one. The ten biggest clones cover under 15% of the sample.

Relative to germline, V is 0 bases shorter and J is 0 bases shorter, with 7 bases between their ends. The CDR3 holds 15 amino acids from the cysteine to the phenylalanine. The sequence is cut down to CDR3 DNA, 45 bases in frame from base 1. CDR1 and CDR2 were assigned from the germline V gene as SGHRS and YFSETQ. These data belong to a study of blood T cell repertoires in COVID-19 (dated by TCRdb to between 2020 and 2021). Study-wide context: The collaborator samples originated in the United States, Italy and Spain and spanned the acute and convalescent phases of COVID-19. The material from the prospective study consisted of cDNA or gDNA derived from T cells, B-cell-depleted T cells, or PBMCs. Deeply sampled blood TCRbeta repertoires from subjects exposed to, actively infected with, or recovered from COVID-19 were included in the dataset. The repertoires were released in a freely available public database meant as a resource for research on the immune response to SARS-CoV-2. The samples were drawn from the first 160 participants of the ongoing ImmuneRACE study and from some 1,300 subjects provided by 6 global collaborators. Nearly every sample came with metadata listing a de-identified subject ID, COVID-19 status, age in years and sex. Where available, HLA class I and class II types were obtained from metadata supplied by the sample provider rather than from assay-based typing. Overall study results and their limits: How much clinical and demographic metadata was included differed by source and by participant, and the metadata was provided uncurated.

The sample taken for sequencing was peripheral blood. The chain links TRBV5-1 with TRBJ1-5; the D segment could be TRBD1, given 6 matching bases. The clonotype originates from a woman aged 25 to 39 who had recovered from COVID-19. The CDR3 corresponds to CASSLAGDSNQPQHF. The DNA sequence is given as TGCGCCAGCAGCTTGGCAGGGGATAGCAATCAGCCCCAGCATTTT.